This T cell receptor beta chain was observed in a study of neurological immune-mediated disorders. The CDR3 is made up of 15 amino acids. The V gene's germline CDR1 is SGHRS and CDR2 YFSETQ. Trimming cost V 3 bases and J 2 bases; bases outside gene matches: 4. TCRdb called the 5' RACE reads again in MiXCR, with one record for every CDR3 protein. The sample shows over 45,000 distinct CDR3 sequences, more than 3% of them seen only once. This clonotype appeared many times. This clonotype was sampled from a woman aged 40 to 55 with multiple sclerosis. The chain carries TRBV5-1 and TRBJ1-5, with TRBD1 matching 8 bases. The source material was CD4+ T cells from blood. The CDR3 DNA sequence: TGCGCCAGCAGCTGGACGGGACAGGGCAATCAGCCCCAGCATTTT. Amino acid sequence: CASSWTGQGNQPQHF.